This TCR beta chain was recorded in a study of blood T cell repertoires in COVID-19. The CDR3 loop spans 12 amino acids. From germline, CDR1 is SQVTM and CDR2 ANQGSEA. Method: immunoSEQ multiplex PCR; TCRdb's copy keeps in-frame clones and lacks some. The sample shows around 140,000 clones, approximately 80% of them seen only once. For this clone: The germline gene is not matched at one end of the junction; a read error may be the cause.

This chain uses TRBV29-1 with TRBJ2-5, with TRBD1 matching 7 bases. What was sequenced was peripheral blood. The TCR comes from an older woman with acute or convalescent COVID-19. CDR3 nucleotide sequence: TGCAGCGTCGAAGGGGGCAGGGAGACCCAGTACTTC. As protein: CSVEGGRETQYF. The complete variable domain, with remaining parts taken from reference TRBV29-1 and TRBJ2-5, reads SAVISQKPSRDICQRGTSLTIQCQVDSQVTMMFWYRQQPGQSLTLIATANQGSEATYESGFVIDKFPISRPNLTFSTLTVSNMSPEDSSIYLCSVEGGRETQYFGPGTRLLVL.